The present TCR beta chain was sequenced within a study of blood T cells in healthy people across ages. Findings and limits, study-wide: Percentage of naive T cells showed a strong correlation with TCR beta diversity.

Combining a sample-barcoded 5' primer with a J-beta primer mix, a second PCR ran for roughly 6 to 12 cycles. One entry per CDR3 protein, called by TCRdb with MiXCR from the 5' RACE reads. The sample gives some 1.5 million distinct CDR3 sequences, approximately 42% of which show up once; more than 4% is in the top ten. This clonotype showed up just a few times. Its antigen remains unidentified. At one boundary the junction diverges from the germline segment, which might be a read error. The V gene's germline CDR1 is SEHNR and CDR2 FQNEAQ (reference sequence). The CDR3 runs 14 residues. Donors were systemically healthy Caucasian individuals from Russia aged about 6 to 100 years.

This sequence originates from a woman under 30 in good health. The chain recombines TRBV7-9 with TRBJ2-3; D is unclear. The sequencing input was blood. CDR3 nucleotide sequence: TGTGCCGGCAGCGAAGGTCTCAGCACAGATACGCAGTATTTT. As protein: CAGSEGLSTDTQYF.